One and the same sample provided the 27 T cell receptor beta chains below, sequenced in a study of radiotherapy plus CTLA-4 blockade in lung cancer. The method was immunoSEQ multiplex PCR; TCRdb's version includes in-frame clones alone and lacks a portion of them. The data show roughly 80,000 clones, about 78% seen once. Sequenced here: peripheral blood, sampled from a patient treated with radiotherapy plus ipilimumab. The receptors were sampled from a human donor with non-small cell lung cancer who had a partial response to radiotherapy plus ipilimumab. Some clones in this sample may be carry-over from other donors' samples.

The genes are TRBV10-2 and TRBJ2-5, with a tentative D call TRBD1 (7 bases). CDR3 length: 16 amino acids. Trimming took off 4 bases at V and 4 bases at J, with 19 bases between the two ends. Germline assignment: CDR1 WSHSY and CDR2 SAAADI. CDR3 residues: CASSVVQGGPRETQYF. The CDR3 DNA follows: TGCGCCAGCAGTGTTGTTCAGGGGGGCCCCAGAGAGACCCAGTACTTC.

The DNA of the CDR3 is TGCAGCGCCCGGACTAGCGTCCTTTTGAATGAGCAGTTCTTC. This gives the protein CSARTSVLLNEQFF. The chain has TRBV29-1 and TRBJ2-1; 9 nucleotides line up with TRBD2. The CDR3 is made up of 14 amino acids. Germline V lookup: CDR1 SQVTM, CDR2 ANQGSEA. V lost 7 bases, J lost 7 bases, and 11 bases stayed unmatched.

The chain employs TRBV6-5 and TRBJ1-3, with 8 nucleotides matching TRBD1. In germline, CDR1 is MNHEY, CDR2 SVGAGI. The length of the CDR3 is 15 residues. J gave up 3 bases and V 2 bases, and 3 bases lay outside the gene matches. The DNA for the CDR3 is TGTGCCAGCAGTTACGAGGGGACAGGTGGAAACACCATATATTTT. Encoded protein: CASSYEGTGGNTIYF.

The CDR3 protein is CASSLSGGPQGDTQYF. The CDR3 bases are TGTGCCAGCAGCTTAAGCGGGGGGCCCCAGGGGGATACGCAGTATTTT. The genes are TRBV7-2 and TRBJ2-3; 9 bases are shared with TRBD2. The CDR3 is 16 residues long. From germline, CDR1 is SGHTA and CDR2 FQGNSA. Losses at the gene ends were 2 bases for V and 6 bases for J; bases not matched to a gene: 9.

The V gene is TRBV18, the J gene TRBJ2-1; TRBD2 aligns across 10 bases. This CDR3 is built from 18 residues. Unmatched junction bases numbered 14, after V lost 9 bases and J lost 0 bases. The germline gives CDR1 KGHSH, CDR2 LQKENI. CDR3 amino acids: CASRRSGGAGSSYNEQFF. The CDR3 DNA reads as TGTGCCAGTCGAAGGAGCGGGGGGGCCGGTAGCTCCTACAATGAGCAGTTCTTC.

Points on this clone: The sample carries other DNA sequences with the same CDR3. This chain uses TRBV6-6 with TRBJ2-3, with 8 bases that match TRBD1. The V segment lost 6 bases and the J segment 5 bases; nucleotides outside the gene matches: 10. The CDR3 extends over 15 amino acids. Germline V lookup: CDR1 MNHNY, CDR2 SVGAGI (reference sequence). CDR3 residues: CASSFPGQAKDTQYF. The DNA of the CDR3 is TGTGCCAGCAGCTTTCCGGGACAGGCTAAAGATACGCAGTATTTT.

In this sample, this clone turned up a few times. V usage is TRBV7-9 and J usage is TRBJ2-1, with TRBD2 identical over 8 bases. With 5 bases clipped from V and 8 bases from J, the junction kept 11 bases outside the gene matches. Germline CDR1 reads SEHNR; CDR2 reads FQNEAQ (reference sequence). The CDR3 loop spans 15 amino acids. Here the CDR3 reads CASSRGGPPGDEQFF. The CDR3 DNA reads TGTGCCAGCAGCCGCGGGGGGCCTCCAGGGGATGAGCAGTTCTTC.

This rearrangement joins TRBV5-4 to TRBJ2-1, with 9 positions matching TRBD2. Germline CDR1 SGHNT, CDR2 YYREEE (reference sequence). V lost 1 base, J lost 6 bases, and 5 bases stayed unmatched. There are 15 residues in the CDR3. CDR3 sequence: CASSLLAGGPNEQFF. For the CDR3, the DNA is TGTGCCAGCAGCTTGTTGGCGGGAGGGCCCAATGAGCAGTTCTTC.

This chain uses TRBV6-5 with TRBJ1-3, with D perhaps TRBD1 (6 bases). The CDR3 is 13 residues long. V was pared by 5 bases and J by 4 bases, with 9 bases between. Germline loops: CDR1 MNHEY, CDR2 SVGAGI. In DNA form, the CDR3 reads TGTGCCAGCAGTCCCGGGACAGGAAACACCATATATTTT. Amino acids: CASSPGTGNTIYF.

The rearrangement uses TRBV7-8 and TRBJ1-5; the D gene is possibly TRBD1 (6 bases). Germline V gives CDR1 SGHVS, CDR2 FQNEAQ. This CDR3 comprises 14 residues. The germline V and J ends were trimmed by 2 bases and 5 bases, with 10 bases remaining between them. The CDR3 spells CASSLWEGDQPQHF. DNA for the CDR3: TGTGCCAGCAGCTTATGGGAGGGGGATCAGCCCCAGCATTTT.

The chain recombines TRBV11-3 with TRBJ2-2; D possibly corresponds to TRBD2 (5 bases). Trimming removed 1 base at V and 7 bases at J, with 22 bases between. The CDR3 contains 18 residues. Germline V gene sequence: CDR1 SGHNT, CDR2 YENEEA. CDR3 DNA: TGTGCCAGCAGCTTAGTGAGGAAGGACTGGTTCTTTATCGGGGAGCTGTTTTTT. This sequence encodes CASSLVRKDWFFIGELFF.

V gene TRBV28 combines with J gene TRBJ2-2; 9 nucleotides line up with TRBD2. CDR1 and CDR2 (germline): MDHEN, SYDVKM. With 8 bases clipped from V and 4 bases from J, the junction kept 11 bases outside the gene matches. The CDR3 has 16 amino acids. The chain's CDR3 is CASGGLAVTSTGELFF. The DNA for the CDR3 is TGTGCCAGCGGGGGACTAGCCGTAACCTCCACCGGGGAGCTGTTTTTT.

The rearrangement links TRBV6-5 to TRBJ2-5; 8 bases are shared with TRBD1. The V and J ends lost 8 bases and 1 base, in that order; junction bases with no gene match: 3. Germline-derived CDR1 and CDR2 are MNHEY and SVGAGI. There are 13 residues in the CDR3. The CDR3 is CASRQGFQETQYF. The DNA for the CDR3 is TGTGCCAGCCGACAGGGGTTCCAAGAGACCCAGTACTTC.

The gene calls are TRBV19 and TRBJ2-3, with 10 bases fitting TRBD1. Losses at the gene ends were 6 bases for V and 4 bases for J; bases not matched to a gene: 7. The CDR3 sequence is 15 residues long. Germline CDR1 is LNHDA and CDR2 is SQIVND (reference sequence). The CDR3 sequence: CASSPGQGLADTQYF. CDR3 in DNA: TGTGCCAGTAGCCCGGGACAGGGGCTGGCAGATACGCAGTATTTT. Variable domain in full (rest from reference TRBV19 and TRBJ2-3): DGGITQSPKYLFRKEGQNVTLSCEQNLNHDAMYWYRQDPGQGLRLIYYSQIVNDFQKGDIAEGYSVSREKKESFPLTVTSAQKNPTAFYLCASSPGQGLADTQYFGPGTRLTVL.

This clone was found a few times. The chain is built from TRBV2 and TRBJ1-3; the match to TRBD1 covers 7 bases. J lost 4 bases, V lost 4 bases, and 13 bases had no gene match. Germline V gives CDR1 SNHLY, CDR2 FYNNEI. The length of the CDR3 is 17 residues. CDR3 sequence reads: CASSVTGQRYSGNTIYF. CDR3 coding DNA: TGTGCCAGCAGTGTAACGGGACAGCGATATTCAGGAAACACCATATATTTT.

The genes are TRBV2 and TRBJ2-3; D is undetermined. The CDR3 extends over 12 amino acids. The germline V gene encodes CDR1 SNHLY and CDR2 FYNNEI. Trimming pared 6 bases from V and 8 bases from J, leaving 12 bases between. This CDR3 is CASRERPGTQYF. The CDR3 nucleotides are TGTGCCAGCAGGGAGAGACCGGGTACGCAGTATTTT.

Note on this clone: This specimen includes other DNA sequences encoding the same CDR3. This rearrangement joins TRBV7-2 to TRBJ2-3, with 7 bases matching TRBD2. This CDR3 spans 16 amino acids. Germline V gives CDR1 SGHTA, CDR2 FQGNSA. J lost 1 base, V lost 1 base, and 5 bases had no gene match. The CDR3 DNA sequence: TGTGCCAGCAGCTTAGGTCTGGCGGGAGGCACAGATACGCAGTATTTT. The encoded protein is CASSLGLAGGTDTQYF.

The V call is TRBV7-2, the J call TRBJ2-5; possible D gene TRBD2, 7 bases. Germline V gene lookup returns CDR1 SGHTA and CDR2 FQGNSA. The CDR3 covers 16 residues. The germline V and J ends were trimmed by 2 bases and 1 base, with 14 bases remaining between them. The CDR3 loop is CASSLNGGHSQETQYF. CDR3 nucleotide sequence: TGTGCCAGCAGCTTAAACGGGGGGCACTCCCAAGAGACCCAGTACTTC.

Only a few counts were recorded for this clone. V gene TRBV30 combines with J gene TRBJ1-2, with 7 nucleotides matching TRBD1. The CDR3 has 16 residues. J lost 5 bases, V lost 1 base, and 13 bases had no gene match. CDR1 is GTSNPN and CDR2 is SVGIG in the germline V gene (reference sequence). This CDR3 is CAWSDRDRPDLYGYTF. DNA of the CDR3: TGTGCCTGGAGTGACCGGGACAGACCCGATCTTTATGGCTACACCTTC.

This rearrangement joins TRBV15 to TRBJ1-3; no definite D call. Germline lookup yields CDR1 LNHNV and CDR2 YYDKDF (reference sequence). Trimming shortened V by 0 bases and J by 4 bases, and 7 bases separated the two germline ends. The CDR3 sequence is 14 residues long. The CDR3 region is CATSRDLAGNTIYF. CDR3 sequence (DNA): TGTGCCACCAGCAGAGATTTAGCAGGAAACACCATATATTTT.

This chain links TRBV7-8 with TRBJ1-2; D unclear. Germline lookup yields CDR1 SGHVS and CDR2 FQNEAQ. V shed 3 bases and J shed 2 bases, with 7 bases lying between them. This CDR3 comprises 13 residues. This chain's CDR3 is CASSFDINYGYTF. CDR3 in DNA: TGTGCCAGCAGCTTTGACATAAACTATGGCTACACCTTC.

The chain couples TRBV7-3 to TRBJ2-5, with a weak D call TRBD2 (6 bases). This CDR3 region has 12 residues. V shed 5 bases and J shed 5 bases, with 9 bases lying between them. From germline, CDR1 is SGHTA and CDR2 FQGTGA. The CDR3 coding sequence is TGTGCCAGCAGCGGAGGGGACGAGACCCAGTACTTC. Amino acid sequence: CASSGGDETQYF.

This sequence joins TRBV6-4 and TRBJ2-1, with D perhaps TRBD1 (7 bases). Per germline, CDR1 MRHNA and CDR2 SNTAGT. The CDR3 covers 15 residues. The V gene lost 3 bases and the J gene lost 10 bases, with 19 bases spanning the gap. CDR3 coding DNA: TGTGCCAGCAGTGAAAGGAGGGGGCCGTCAGCGGAGCAGTTCTTC. This sequence encodes CASSERRGPSAEQFF.

The chain couples TRBV27 to TRBJ2-1, with 9 bases identical to TRBD2. The CDR3 has 16 amino acids. J was trimmed by 8 bases and V by 7 bases; bases with no gene match: 15. Germline CDR1 is MNHEY and CDR2 is SMNVEV (reference sequence). CDR3 sequence: CASKAHLAGGLDEQFF. The CDR3 nucleotides are TGTGCCAGCAAAGCCCATCTGGCGGGAGGGCTCGATGAGCAGTTCTTC.

V gene TRBV9 combines with J gene TRBJ1-2; 7 bases agree with TRBD1. V lost 0 bases, J lost 0 bases, and 5 bases stayed unmatched. The length of the CDR3 is 16 residues. Per germline, CDR1 SGDLS and CDR2 YYNGEE. CDR3 residues: CASSVGGQTANYGYTF. The CDR3 DNA follows: TGTGCCAGCAGCGTAGGGGGACAGACCGCTAACTATGGCTACACCTTC.

The chain carries TRBV7-2 and TRBJ1-1, with TRBD1 identical over 9 bases. Trimming at V came to 1 base and at J to 4 bases, leaving 4 bases not matched to a gene. This CDR3 is built from 15 residues. Germline CDR1 SGHTA, CDR2 FQGNSA. The CDR3 sequence is CASSLEGQGSTEAFF. DNA of the CDR3: TGTGCCAGCAGCTTAGAAGGACAGGGGAGCACTGAAGCTTTCTTT.

CDR3: CASSLRRELSYNEQFF. CDR3 in DNA: TGTGCCAGCAGCTTGCGGCGGGAGCTATCCTACAATGAGCAGTTCTTC. The gene calls are TRBV5-6 and TRBJ2-1; 7 bases are a match to TRBD2. The germline gives CDR1 SGHDT, CDR2 YYEEEE. The CDR3 spans 16 residues. V gave up 1 base and J gave up 1 base; unmatched junction bases: 5.